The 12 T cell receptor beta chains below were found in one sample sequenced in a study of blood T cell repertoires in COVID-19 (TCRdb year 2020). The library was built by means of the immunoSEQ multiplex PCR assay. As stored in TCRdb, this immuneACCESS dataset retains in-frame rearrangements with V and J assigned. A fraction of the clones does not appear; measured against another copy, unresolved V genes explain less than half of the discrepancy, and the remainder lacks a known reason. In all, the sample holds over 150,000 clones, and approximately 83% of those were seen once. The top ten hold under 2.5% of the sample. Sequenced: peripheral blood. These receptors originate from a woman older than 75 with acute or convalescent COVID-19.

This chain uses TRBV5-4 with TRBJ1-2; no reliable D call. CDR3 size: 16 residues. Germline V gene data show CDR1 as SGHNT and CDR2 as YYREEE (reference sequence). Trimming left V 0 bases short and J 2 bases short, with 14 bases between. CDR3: CASSLGPIQANYGYTF. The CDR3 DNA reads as TGTGCCAGCAGCTTGGGGCCCATCCAGGCCAACTATGGCTACACCTTC.

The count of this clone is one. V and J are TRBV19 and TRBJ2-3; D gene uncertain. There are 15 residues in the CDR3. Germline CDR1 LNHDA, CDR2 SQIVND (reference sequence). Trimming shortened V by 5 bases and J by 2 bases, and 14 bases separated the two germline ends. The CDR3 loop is CASSRYSSNTDTQYF. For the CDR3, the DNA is TGTGCCAGTAGTCGATATAGCTCTAACACAGATACGCAGTATTTT.

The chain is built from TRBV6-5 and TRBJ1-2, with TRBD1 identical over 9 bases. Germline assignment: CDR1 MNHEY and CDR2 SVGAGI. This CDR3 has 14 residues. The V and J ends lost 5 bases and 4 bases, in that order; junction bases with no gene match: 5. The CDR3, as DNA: TGTGCCAGCAGTCGAAAGGGACAGGGCTATGGCTACACCTTC. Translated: CASSRKGQGYGYTF.

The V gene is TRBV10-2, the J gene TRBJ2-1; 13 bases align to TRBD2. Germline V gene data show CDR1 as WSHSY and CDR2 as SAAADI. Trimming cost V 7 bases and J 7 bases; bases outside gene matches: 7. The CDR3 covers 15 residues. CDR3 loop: CASTGLAGVVNEQFF. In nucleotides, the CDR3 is TGCGCCAGCACCGGACTAGCGGGGGTAGTAAATGAGCAGTTCTTC.

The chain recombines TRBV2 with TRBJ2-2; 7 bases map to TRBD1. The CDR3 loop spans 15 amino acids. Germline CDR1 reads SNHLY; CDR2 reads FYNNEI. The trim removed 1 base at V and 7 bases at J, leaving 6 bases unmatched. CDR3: CASSEERGGIGELFF. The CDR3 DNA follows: TGTGCCAGCAGTGAAGAGAGAGGGGGCATCGGGGAGCTGTTTTTT. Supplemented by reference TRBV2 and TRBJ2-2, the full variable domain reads EPEVTQTPSHQVTQMGQEVILRCVPISNHLYFYWYRQILGQKVEFLVSFYNNEISEKSEIFDDQFSVERPDGSNFTLKIRSTKLEDSAMYFCASSEERGGIGELFFGEGSRLTVL.

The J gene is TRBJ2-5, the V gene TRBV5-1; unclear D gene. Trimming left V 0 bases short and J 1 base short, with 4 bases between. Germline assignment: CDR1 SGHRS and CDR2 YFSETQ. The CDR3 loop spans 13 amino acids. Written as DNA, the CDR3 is TGCGCCAGCAGCTTGGACAGCCAAGAGACCCAGTACTTC. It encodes CASSLDSQETQYF.

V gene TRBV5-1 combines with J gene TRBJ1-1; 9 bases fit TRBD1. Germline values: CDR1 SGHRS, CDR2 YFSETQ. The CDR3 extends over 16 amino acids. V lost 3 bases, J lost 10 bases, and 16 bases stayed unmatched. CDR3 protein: CASSSLMALNRGRAFF. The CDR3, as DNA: TGCGCCAGCAGCTCACTTATGGCACTTAACAGGGGGCGAGCTTTCTTT.

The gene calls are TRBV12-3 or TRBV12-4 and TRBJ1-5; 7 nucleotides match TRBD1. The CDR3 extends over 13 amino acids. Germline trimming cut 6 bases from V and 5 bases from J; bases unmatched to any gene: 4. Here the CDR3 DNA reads TGTGCCAGCAGACAGGGGTCAGATCAGCCCCAGCATTTT. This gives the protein CASRQGSDQPQHF.

CDR3 loop: CASSSTSGSTLSTDTQYF. The CDR3 bases are TGTGCCAGCAGCTCAACTAGCGGGAGTACCCTGAGCACAGATACGCAGTATTTT. The chain employs TRBV9 and TRBJ2-3; 11 bases fit TRBD2. Germline CDR1 reads SGDLS; CDR2 reads YYNGEE. The CDR3 loop spans 18 amino acids. Unmatched junction bases numbered 10, after V lost 4 bases and J lost 0 bases. Complete variable domain (other parts from reference TRBV9 and TRBJ2-3): DSGVTQTPKHLITATGQRVTLRCSPRSGDLSVYWYQQSLDQGLQFLIQYYNGEERAKGNILERFSAQQFPDLHSELNLSSLELGDSALYFCASSSTSGSTLSTDTQYFGPGTRLTVL.

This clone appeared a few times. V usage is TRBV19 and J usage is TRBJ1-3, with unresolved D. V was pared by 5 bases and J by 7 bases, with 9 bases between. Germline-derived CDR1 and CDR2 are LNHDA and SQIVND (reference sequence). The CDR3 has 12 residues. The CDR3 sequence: CASSLTPNTIYF. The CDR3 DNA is TGTGCCAGTAGTTTGACTCCGAACACCATATATTTT.

The CDR3, as DNA: TGTGCCAGCAGCCCGGTAGCGGGAGAGATCAATGAGCAGTTCTTC. This gives the protein CASSPVAGEINEQFF. V usage is TRBV9 and J usage is TRBJ2-1, with TRBD2 matching 9 bases. Germline CDR1 SGDLS, CDR2 YYNGEE. This CDR3 has 15 residues. V shed 4 bases and J 6 bases; nucleotides not matched to a gene: 8.

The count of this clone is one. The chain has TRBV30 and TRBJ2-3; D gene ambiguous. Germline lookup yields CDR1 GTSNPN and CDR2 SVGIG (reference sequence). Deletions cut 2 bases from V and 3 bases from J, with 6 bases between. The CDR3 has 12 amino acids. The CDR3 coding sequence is TGTGCCTGGAGTTTCTCTACAGATACGCAGTATTTT. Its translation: CAWSFSTDTQYF.